This is a list of T cell receptor beta chains from one sample in a study of blood T cells in healthy people across ages. TCRdb itself ran the 5' RACE reads through MiXCR, one entry per CDR3 protein. The sample carries some 1.5 million distinct CDR3 sequences, 40% to 45% recorded once. The specimen was blood. The receptors shown here come from a woman between 18 and 30 years old in good health. Both conserved end residues are part of each CDR3. Fields, in order: CDR3 DNA, CDR3 protein, V gene, clone size, J gene, D gene. D genes are given only for firm matches. The listing skips clone size in some rows; elsewhere it reads once, few, many or a size class.

CDR3nt: TGTGCCAGCAGTCCGTGGACAGGGATGGCTGGCTACACCTTC
CDR3aa: CASSPWTGMAGYTF
v_gene: TRBV6-5
abundance: few
j_gene: TRBJ1-2
d_gene: TRBD1

CDR3nt: TGTGCCAGCAGTGACTCGACGAACACTGAAGCTTTCTTT
CDR3aa: CASSDSTNTEAFF
v_gene: TRBV6-4
abundance: -
j_gene: TRBJ1-1
d_gene: -

CDR3nt: TGCGCCAGCAGCTTGGCTGGTGGTAACACCGGGGAGCTGTTTTTT
CDR3aa: CASSLAGGNTGELFF
v_gene: TRBV5-1
abundance: many
j_gene: TRBJ2-2
d_gene: -

CDR3nt: TGTGCCAGCAGTTTCGGCAGCGGGACGCCCCAGCATTTT
CDR3aa: CASSFGSGTPQHF
v_gene: TRBV12-3/TRBV12-4
abundance: -
j_gene: TRBJ1-5
d_gene: -

CDR3nt: TGTGCCAGCAGTTACTCGACGCTTAGGACTGGGAACACTGAAGCTTTCTTT
CDR3aa: CASSYSTLRTGNTEAFF
v_gene: TRBV6-2/TRBV6-3
abundance: -
j_gene: TRBJ1-1
d_gene: -

CDR3nt: TGTGCCAGCAGCGACCGACAGGGGCACTATGGCACAGATACGCAGTATTTT
CDR3aa: CASSDRQGHYGTDTQYF
v_gene: TRBV7-9
abundance: few
j_gene: TRBJ2-3
d_gene: TRBD1

CDR3nt: TGTGCCAGCAGTTCTTTGGTAGGACACGGGGGGACGTTCTTC
CDR3aa: CASSSLVGHGGTFF
v_gene: TRBV6-5
abundance: -
j_gene: TRBJ2-1
d_gene: TRBD2

CDR3nt: TGTGCCAGCAGTCGTAACAGGGGCGCGAGAGAGCAGTTCTTC
CDR3aa: CASSRNRGAREQFF
v_gene: TRBV6-5
abundance: -
j_gene: TRBJ2-1
d_gene: TRBD1

CDR3nt: TGTGCCACCAGTGACTCTGACAGGGGTGTAGGCTACACCTTC
CDR3aa: CATSDSDRGVGYTF
v_gene: TRBV24-1
abundance: few
j_gene: TRBJ1-2
d_gene: TRBD1

CDR3nt: TGTGCCAGCAGTTACAGCGCGGGGGGAGGGAATGAGCAGTTCTTC
CDR3aa: CASSYSAGGGNEQFF
v_gene: TRBV6-5
abundance: -
j_gene: TRBJ2-1
d_gene: TRBD2

CDR3nt: TGCGCCAGCAGCCGTACCGGCGGGGGGCGGGAGCTGTTTTTT
CDR3aa: CASSRTGGGRELFF
v_gene: TRBV4-3
abundance: -
j_gene: TRBJ2-2
d_gene: TRBD2

CDR3nt: TGTGCCAGCAGTCCGCTGCGGGCCGAACAGTACTTC
CDR3aa: CASSPLRAEQYF
v_gene: TRBV12-3/TRBV12-4
abundance: -
j_gene: TRBJ2-4
d_gene: -

CDR3nt: TGTGCCAGCTCACGGGGGAGAAATGAAAAACTGTTTTTT
CDR3aa: CASSRGRNEKLFF
v_gene: TRBV7-2
abundance: -
j_gene: TRBJ1-4
d_gene: -

CDR3nt: TGTGCCAGCAGCTTAGCGCCGCAGGAGAACACTGAAGCTTTCTTT
CDR3aa: CASSLAPQENTEAFF
v_gene: TRBV7-9
abundance: -
j_gene: TRBJ1-1
d_gene: -

CDR3nt: TGCGCCAGCAGCCTCCGGACTAGCGGGAGGAGGTATGAGCAGTACTTC
CDR3aa: CASSLRTSGRRYEQYF
v_gene: TRBV4-1
abundance: once
j_gene: TRBJ2-5
d_gene: TRBD2

CDR3nt: TGTGCCTGGAGGGCCTTTATTGGGGCAGATACGCAGTATTTT
CDR3aa: CAWRAFIGADTQYF
v_gene: TRBV30
abundance: -
j_gene: TRBJ2-3
d_gene: -

CDR3nt: TGTGCCAGCAGTTTCGGGGCAGGGGGGACTGAAGCTTTCTTT
CDR3aa: CASSFGAGGTEAFF
v_gene: TRBV27
abundance: -
j_gene: TRBJ1-1
d_gene: TRBD1

CDR3nt: TGTGCCAGCAGTTTAAGGCTAGCGGGCGTTGGAGAGACCCAGTACTTC
CDR3aa: CASSLRLAGVGETQYF
v_gene: TRBV28
abundance: few
j_gene: TRBJ2-5
d_gene: TRBD2

CDR3nt: TGCAGCGTTGAAGATCGGGACGGACCGTTCGGCGAGCAGTACTTC
CDR3aa: CSVEDRDGPFGEQYF
v_gene: TRBV29-1
abundance: few
j_gene: TRBJ2-7
d_gene: -

CDR3nt: TGTGCCAGCAGTTTATGGGGCGGGGGGACCTACAATGAGCAGTACTTC
CDR3aa: CASSLWGGGTYNEQYF
v_gene: TRBV27
abundance: -
j_gene: TRBJ2-5
d_gene: TRBD2

CDR3nt: TGCAGCGTTGAAGGACAGGGAATCTACGAGCAGTTCTTC
CDR3aa: CSVEGQGIYEQFF
v_gene: TRBV29-1
abundance: -
j_gene: TRBJ2-1
d_gene: TRBD1

CDR3nt: TGCGCCAGCAGCCCTCGACAGGGGCCGGGCTACGAGCAGTACTTC
CDR3aa: CASSPRQGPGYEQYF
v_gene: TRBV4-3
abundance: -
j_gene: TRBJ2-7
d_gene: TRBD1